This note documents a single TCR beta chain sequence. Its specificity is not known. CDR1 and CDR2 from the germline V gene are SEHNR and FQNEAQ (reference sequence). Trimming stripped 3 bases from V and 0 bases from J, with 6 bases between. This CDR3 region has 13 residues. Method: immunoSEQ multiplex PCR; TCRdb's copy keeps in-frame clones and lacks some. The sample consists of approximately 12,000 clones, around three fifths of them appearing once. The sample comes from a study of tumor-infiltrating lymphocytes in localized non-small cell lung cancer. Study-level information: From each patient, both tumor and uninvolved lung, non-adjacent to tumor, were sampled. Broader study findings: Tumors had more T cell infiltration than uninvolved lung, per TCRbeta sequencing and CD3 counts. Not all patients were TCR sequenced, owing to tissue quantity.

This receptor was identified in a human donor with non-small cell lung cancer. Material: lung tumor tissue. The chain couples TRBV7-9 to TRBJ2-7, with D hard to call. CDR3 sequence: CASSFPGSYEQYF. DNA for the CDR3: TGTGCCAGCAGCTTCCCAGGCTCCTACGAGCAGTACTTC. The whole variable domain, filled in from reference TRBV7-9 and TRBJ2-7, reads DTGVSQNPRHKITKRGQNVTFRCDPISEHNRLYWYRQTLGQGPEFLTYFQNEAQLEKSRLLSDRFSAERPKGSFSTLEIQRTEQGDSAMYLCASSFPGSYEQYFGPGTRLTVT.